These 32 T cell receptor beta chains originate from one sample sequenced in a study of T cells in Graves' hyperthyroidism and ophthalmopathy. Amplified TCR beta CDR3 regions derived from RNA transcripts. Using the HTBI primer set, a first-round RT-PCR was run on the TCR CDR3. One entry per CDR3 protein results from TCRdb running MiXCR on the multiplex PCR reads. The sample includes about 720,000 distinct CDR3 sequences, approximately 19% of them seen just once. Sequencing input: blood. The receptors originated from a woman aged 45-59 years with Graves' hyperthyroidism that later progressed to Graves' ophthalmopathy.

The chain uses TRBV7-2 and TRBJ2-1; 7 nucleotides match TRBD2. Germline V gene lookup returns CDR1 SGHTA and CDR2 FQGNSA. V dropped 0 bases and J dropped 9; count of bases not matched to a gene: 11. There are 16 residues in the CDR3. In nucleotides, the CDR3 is TGTGCCAGCAGCTTAGCGCGGGTAGCGGGCTCAGGTGAGCAGTTCTTC. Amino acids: CASSLARVAGSGEQFF.

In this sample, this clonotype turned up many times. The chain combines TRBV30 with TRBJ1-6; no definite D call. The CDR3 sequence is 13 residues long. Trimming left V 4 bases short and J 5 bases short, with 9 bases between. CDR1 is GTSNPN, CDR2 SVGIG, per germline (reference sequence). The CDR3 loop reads CAWKAGDNSPLHF. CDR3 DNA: TGTGCCTGGAAGGCAGGAGATAATTCACCCCTCCACTTT.

CDR3: CASSPGIFSNQPQHF. Written as DNA, the CDR3 is TGTGCCAGTAGCCCTGGGATATTTAGCAATCAGCCCCAGCATTTT. This rearrangement joins TRBV19 to TRBJ1-5; no firm D call. Trimming removed 6 bases at V and 0 bases at J, with 12 bases between. Per germline, CDR1 LNHDA and CDR2 SQIVND (reference sequence). There are 15 residues in the CDR3.

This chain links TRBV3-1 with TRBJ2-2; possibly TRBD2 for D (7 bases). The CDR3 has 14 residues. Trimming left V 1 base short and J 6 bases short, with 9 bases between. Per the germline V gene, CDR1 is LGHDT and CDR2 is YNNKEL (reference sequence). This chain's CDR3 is CASSQVGGAGELFF. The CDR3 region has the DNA TGTGCCAGCAGCCAAGTAGGGGGGGCCGGGGAGCTGTTTTTT.

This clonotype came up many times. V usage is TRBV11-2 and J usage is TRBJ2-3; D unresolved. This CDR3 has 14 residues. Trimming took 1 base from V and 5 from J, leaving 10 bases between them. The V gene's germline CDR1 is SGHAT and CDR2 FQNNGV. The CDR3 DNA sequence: TGTGCCAGCAGCTTAGGCGGTTCAGTAGATACGCAGTATTTT. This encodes CASSLGGSVDTQYF. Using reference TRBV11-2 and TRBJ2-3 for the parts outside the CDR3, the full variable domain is EAGVAQSPRYKIIEKRQSVAFWCNPISGHATLYWYQQILGQGPKLLIQFQNNGVVDDSQLPKDRFSAERLKGVDSTLKIQPAKLEDSAVYLCASSLGGSVDTQYFGPGTRLTVL.

CDR3 residues: CASSLQRQTQYF. In nucleotides, the CDR3 is TGTGCCAGCAGTTTGCAGAGACAGACCCAGTACTTC. The chain combines TRBV7-3 with TRBJ2-5, with unresolved D. Between the trimmed V and J ends, which lost 6 bases and 6 bases, there was a span of 11 bases. The CDR3 sequence is 12 residues long. The germline gives CDR1 SGHTA, CDR2 FQGTGA.

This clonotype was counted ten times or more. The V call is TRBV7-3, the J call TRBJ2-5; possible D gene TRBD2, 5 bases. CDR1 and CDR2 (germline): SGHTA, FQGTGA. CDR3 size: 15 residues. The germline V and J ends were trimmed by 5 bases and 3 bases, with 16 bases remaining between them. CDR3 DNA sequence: TGTGCCAGCAGCGCGACCGGGATGCGGGAAGAGACCCAGTACTTC. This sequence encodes CASSATGMREETQYF.

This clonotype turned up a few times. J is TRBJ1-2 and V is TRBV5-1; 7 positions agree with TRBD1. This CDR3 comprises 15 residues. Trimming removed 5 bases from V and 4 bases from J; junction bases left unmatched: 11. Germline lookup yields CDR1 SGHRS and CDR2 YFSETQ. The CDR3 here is CASRGRTGISYGYTF. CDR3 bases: TGCGCCAGCAGGGGTAGGACAGGAATCAGCTATGGCTACACCTTC.

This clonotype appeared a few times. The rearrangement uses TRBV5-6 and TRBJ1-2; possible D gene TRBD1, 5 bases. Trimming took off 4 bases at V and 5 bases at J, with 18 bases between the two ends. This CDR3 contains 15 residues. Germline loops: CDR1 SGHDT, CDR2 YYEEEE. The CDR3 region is CASSNEGTARYGYTF. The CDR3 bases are TGTGCCAGCAGCAACGAAGGGACGGCTCGATATGGCTACACCTTC.

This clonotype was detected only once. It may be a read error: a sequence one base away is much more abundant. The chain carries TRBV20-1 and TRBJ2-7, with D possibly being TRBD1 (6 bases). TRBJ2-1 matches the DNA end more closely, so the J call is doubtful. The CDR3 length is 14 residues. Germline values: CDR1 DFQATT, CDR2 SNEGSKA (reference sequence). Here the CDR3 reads CSARKTGSSYEQFF. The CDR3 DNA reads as TGCAGTGCCAGAAAGACAGGAAGCTCCTACGAGCAGTTCTTC.

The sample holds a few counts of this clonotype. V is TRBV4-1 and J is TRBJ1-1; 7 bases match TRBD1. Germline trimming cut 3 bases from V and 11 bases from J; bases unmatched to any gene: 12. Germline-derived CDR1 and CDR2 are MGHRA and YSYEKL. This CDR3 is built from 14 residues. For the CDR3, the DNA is TGCGCCAGCAGCCAGCCGCGGGGGGCAGGGGGTGCTTTCTTT. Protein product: CASSQPRGAGGAFF.

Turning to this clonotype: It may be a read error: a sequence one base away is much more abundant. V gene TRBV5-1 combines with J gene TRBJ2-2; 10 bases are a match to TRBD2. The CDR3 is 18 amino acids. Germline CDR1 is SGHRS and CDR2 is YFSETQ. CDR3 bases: TGCGCCAGCAGCTTGATTACTAGCGGGACCCCGAACACCGGGGAGCTGTATTTT. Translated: CASSLITSGTPNTGELYF.

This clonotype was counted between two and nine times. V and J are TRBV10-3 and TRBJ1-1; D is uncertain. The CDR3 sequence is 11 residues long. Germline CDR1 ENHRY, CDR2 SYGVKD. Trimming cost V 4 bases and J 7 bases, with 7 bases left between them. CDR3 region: CAISGSGEAFF. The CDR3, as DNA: TGTGCCATCAGTGGTTCGGGTGAAGCTTTCTTT.

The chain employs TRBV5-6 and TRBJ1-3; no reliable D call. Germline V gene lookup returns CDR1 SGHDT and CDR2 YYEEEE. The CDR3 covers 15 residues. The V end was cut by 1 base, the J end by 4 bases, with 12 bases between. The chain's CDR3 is CASSLSLPSGNTIYF. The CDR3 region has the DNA TGTGCCAGCAGCTTGTCATTGCCGTCCGGAAACACCATATATTTT.

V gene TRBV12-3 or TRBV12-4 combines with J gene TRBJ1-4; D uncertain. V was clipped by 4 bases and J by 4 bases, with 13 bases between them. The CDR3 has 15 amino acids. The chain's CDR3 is CASSSIGLGNEKLFF. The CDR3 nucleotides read TGTGCCAGCAGTTCTATCGGGCTCGGTAATGAAAAACTGTTTTTT.

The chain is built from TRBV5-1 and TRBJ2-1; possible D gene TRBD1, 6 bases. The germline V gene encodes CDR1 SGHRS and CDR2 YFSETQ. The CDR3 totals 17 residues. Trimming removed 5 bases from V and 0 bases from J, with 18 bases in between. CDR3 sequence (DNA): TGCGCCAGCAGGATTTCACCGGGACAAGGCTCCTACAATGAGCAGTTCTTC. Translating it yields CASRISPGQGSYNEQFF.

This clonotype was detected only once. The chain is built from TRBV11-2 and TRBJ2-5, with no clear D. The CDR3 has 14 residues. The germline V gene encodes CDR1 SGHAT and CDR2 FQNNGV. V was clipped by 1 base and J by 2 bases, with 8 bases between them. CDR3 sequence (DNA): TGTGCCAGCAGCTTAGGAGGCGATCAAGAGACCCAGTACTTC. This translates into CASSLGGDQETQYF.

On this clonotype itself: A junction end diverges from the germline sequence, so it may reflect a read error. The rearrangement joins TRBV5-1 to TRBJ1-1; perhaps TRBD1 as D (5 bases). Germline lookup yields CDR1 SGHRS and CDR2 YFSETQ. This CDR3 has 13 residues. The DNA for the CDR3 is TGCGCCGGCAGCCGCGGGGGGGACACTGAAGCTTTCTTT. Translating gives CAGSRGGDTEAFF.

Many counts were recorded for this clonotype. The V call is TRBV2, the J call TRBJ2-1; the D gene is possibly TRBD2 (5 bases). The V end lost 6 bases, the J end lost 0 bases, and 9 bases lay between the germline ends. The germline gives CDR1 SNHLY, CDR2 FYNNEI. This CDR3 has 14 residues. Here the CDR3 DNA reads TGTGCCAGCAGGACTACTAGCTCCTACAATGAGCAGTTCTTC. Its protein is CASRTTSSYNEQFF.

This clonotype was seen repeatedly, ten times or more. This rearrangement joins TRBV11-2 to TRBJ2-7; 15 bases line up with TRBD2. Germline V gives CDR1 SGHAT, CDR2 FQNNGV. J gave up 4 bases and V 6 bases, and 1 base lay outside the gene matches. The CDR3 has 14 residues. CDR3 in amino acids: CASRGLAGGYEQYF. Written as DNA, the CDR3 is TGTGCCAGCAGGGGACTAGCGGGGGGTTACGAGCAGTACTTC. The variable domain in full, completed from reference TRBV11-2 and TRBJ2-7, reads EAGVAQSPRYKIIEKRQSVAFWCNPISGHATLYWYQQILGQGPKLLIQFQNNGVVDDSQLPKDRFSAERLKGVDSTLKIQPAKLEDSAVYLCASRGLAGGYEQYFGPGTRLTVT.

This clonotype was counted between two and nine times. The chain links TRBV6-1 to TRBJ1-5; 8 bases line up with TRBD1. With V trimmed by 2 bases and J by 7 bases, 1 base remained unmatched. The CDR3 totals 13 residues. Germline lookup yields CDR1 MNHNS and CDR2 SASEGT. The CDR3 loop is CASSERDRQPQHF. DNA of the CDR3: TGTGCCAGCAGTGAAAGGGACAGGCAGCCCCAGCATTTT.

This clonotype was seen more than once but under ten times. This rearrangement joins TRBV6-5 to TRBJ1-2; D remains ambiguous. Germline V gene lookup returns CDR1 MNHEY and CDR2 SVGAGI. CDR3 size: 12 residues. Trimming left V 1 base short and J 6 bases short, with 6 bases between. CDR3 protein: CASSYFPDGYTF. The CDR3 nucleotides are TGTGCCAGCAGTTACTTCCCAGATGGCTACACCTTC.

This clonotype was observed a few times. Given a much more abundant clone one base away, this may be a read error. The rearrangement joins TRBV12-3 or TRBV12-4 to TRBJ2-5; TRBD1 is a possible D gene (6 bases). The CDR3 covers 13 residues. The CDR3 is CASSDRFQETRYF. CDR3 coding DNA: TGTGCCAGCAGTGACAGGTTCCAAGAGACCCGGTACTTC.

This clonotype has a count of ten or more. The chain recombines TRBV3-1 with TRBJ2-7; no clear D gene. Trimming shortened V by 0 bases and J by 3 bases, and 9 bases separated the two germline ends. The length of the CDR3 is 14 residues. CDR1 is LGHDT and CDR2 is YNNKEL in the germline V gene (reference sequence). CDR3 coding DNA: TGTGCCAGCAGCCAAGACTACAGCCACTACGAGCAGTACTTC. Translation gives CASSQDYSHYEQYF.

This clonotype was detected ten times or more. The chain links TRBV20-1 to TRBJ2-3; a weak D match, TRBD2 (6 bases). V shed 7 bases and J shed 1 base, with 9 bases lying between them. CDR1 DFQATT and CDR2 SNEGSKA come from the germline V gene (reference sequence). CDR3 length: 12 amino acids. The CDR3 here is CSVPSGTDTQYF. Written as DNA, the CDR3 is TGCAGTGTACCTAGCGGCACAGATACGCAGTATTTT.

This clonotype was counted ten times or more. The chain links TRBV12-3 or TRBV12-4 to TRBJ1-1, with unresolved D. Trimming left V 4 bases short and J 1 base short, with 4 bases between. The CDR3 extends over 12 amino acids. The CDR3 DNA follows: TGTGCCAGCAGTTCAGGGAACACTGAAGCTTTCTTT. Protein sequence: CASSSGNTEAFF.

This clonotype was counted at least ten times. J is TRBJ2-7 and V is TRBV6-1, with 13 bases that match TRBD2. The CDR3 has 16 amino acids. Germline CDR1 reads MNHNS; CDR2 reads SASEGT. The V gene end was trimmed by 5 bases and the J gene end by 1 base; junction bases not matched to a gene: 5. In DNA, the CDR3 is TGTGCCAGCAGTCGTGGACTAGCGGGGGTATCCTACGAGCAGTACTTC. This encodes CASSRGLAGVSYEQYF.

The CDR3: CAISDSGQGRGSGANVLTF. CDR3 nucleotides: TGTGCCATCAGTGACTCAGGACAGGGAAGAGGCTCTGGGGCCAACGTCCTGACTTTC. The chain recombines TRBV10-3 with TRBJ2-6, with 8 positions matching TRBD1. Germline CDR1 and CDR2: ENHRY and SYGVKD. This CDR3 contains 19 residues. The trim removed 3 bases at V and 0 bases at J, leaving 10 bases unmatched.

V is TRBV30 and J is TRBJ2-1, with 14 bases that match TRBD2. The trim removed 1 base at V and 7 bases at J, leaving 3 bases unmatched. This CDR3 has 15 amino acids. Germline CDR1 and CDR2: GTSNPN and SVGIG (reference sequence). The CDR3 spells CAWSGGLAGENEQFF. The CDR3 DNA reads TGTGCCTGGAGTGGGGGACTAGCGGGGGAAAATGAGCAGTTCTTC.

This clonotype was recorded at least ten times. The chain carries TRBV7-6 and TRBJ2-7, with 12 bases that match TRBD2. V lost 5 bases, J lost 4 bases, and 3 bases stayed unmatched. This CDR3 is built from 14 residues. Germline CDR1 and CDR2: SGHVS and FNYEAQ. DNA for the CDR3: TGTGCCAGCAGCGAGGGGACTAGCGGGTACGAGCAGTACTTC. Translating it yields CASSEGTSGYEQYF.

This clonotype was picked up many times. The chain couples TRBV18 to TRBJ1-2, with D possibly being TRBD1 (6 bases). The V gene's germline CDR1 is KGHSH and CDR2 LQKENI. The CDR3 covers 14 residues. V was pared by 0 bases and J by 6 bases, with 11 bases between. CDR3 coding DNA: TGTGCCAGCTCACCACCTGGCAGGGGTCATGGCTACACCTTC. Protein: CASSPPGRGHGYTF.

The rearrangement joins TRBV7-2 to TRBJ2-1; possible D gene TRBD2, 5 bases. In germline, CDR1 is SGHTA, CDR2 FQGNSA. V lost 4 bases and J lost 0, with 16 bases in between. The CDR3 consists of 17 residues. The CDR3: CASSSTGLASSYNEQFF. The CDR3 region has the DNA TGTGCCAGCAGCTCAACCGGACTGGCTAGCTCCTACAATGAGCAGTTCTTC.